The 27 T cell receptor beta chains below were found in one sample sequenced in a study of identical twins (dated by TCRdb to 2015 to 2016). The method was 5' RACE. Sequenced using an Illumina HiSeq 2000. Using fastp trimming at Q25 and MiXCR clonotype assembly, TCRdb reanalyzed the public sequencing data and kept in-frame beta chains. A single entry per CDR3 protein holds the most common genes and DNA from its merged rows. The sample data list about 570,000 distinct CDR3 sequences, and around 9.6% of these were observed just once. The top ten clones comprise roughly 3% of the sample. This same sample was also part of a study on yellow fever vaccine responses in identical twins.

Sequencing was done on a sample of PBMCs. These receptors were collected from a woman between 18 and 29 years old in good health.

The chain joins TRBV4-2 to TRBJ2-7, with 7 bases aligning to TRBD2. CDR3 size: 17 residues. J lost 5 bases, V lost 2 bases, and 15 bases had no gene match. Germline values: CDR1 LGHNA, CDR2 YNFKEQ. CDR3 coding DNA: TGTGCCAGCAGCCAAAGTAACCCTGGCGGGAGCCCCGACGAGCAGTACTTC. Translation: CASSQSNPGGSPDEQYF.

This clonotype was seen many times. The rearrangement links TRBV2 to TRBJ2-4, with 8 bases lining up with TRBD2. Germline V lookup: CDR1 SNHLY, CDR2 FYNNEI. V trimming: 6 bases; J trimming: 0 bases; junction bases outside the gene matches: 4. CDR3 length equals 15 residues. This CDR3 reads CASRAGGGAKNIQYF. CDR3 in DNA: TGTGCCAGCAGGGCCGGGGGGGGAGCCAAAAACATTCAGTACTTC.

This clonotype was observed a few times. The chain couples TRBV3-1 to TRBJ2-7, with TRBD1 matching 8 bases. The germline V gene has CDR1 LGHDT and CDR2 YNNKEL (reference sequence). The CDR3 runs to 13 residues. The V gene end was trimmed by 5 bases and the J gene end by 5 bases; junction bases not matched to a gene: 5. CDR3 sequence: CASSFRTGHEQYF. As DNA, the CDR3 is TGTGCCAGCAGCTTTCGGACAGGGCACGAGCAGTACTTC.

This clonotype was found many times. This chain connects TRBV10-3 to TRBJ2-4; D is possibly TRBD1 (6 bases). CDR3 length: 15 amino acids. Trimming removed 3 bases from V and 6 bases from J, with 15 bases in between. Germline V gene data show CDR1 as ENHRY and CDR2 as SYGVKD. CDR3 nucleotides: TGTGCCATCAGTGAAACCGAGGGCAGGGGAAACATTCAGTACTTC. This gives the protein CAISETEGRGNIQYF.

The CDR3 is CASSQEKGATEAFF. The CDR3 DNA sequence: TGTGCCAGCAGCCAAGAGAAGGGAGCCACTGAAGCTTTCTTT. The V and J genes are TRBV3-1 and TRBJ1-1, with D unclear. The CDR3 has 14 residues. From germline, CDR1 is LGHDT and CDR2 YNNKEL (reference sequence). V lost 0 bases and J lost 4, with 9 bases in between. Looking up the rest from reference TRBV3-1 and TRBJ1-1 gives the full variable domain: DTAVSQTPKYLVTQMGNDKSIKCEQNLGHDTMYWYKQDSKKFLKIMFSYNNKELIINETVPNRFSPKSPDKAHLNLHINSLELGDSAVYFCASSQEKGATEAFFGQGTRLTVV.

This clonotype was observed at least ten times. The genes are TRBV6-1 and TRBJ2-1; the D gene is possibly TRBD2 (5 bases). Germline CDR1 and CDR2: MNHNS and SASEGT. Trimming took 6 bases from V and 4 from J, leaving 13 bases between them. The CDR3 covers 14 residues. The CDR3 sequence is CASSILSGYNEQFF. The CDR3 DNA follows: TGTGCCAGCAGCATCCTTTCGGGGTACAATGAGCAGTTCTTC.

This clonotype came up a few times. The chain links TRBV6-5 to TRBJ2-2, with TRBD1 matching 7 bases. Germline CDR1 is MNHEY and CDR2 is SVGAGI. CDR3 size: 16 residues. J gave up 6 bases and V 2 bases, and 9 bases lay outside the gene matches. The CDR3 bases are TGTGCCAGCAGTTACGGGACAGCATCCTTCCCCGGGGAGCTGTTTTTT. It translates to CASSYGTASFPGELFF.

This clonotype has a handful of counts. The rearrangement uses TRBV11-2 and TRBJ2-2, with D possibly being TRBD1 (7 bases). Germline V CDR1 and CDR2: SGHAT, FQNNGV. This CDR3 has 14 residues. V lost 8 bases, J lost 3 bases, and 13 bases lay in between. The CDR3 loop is CASRRDSDTGELFF. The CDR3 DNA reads TGTGCCAGCCGGCGGGACAGCGACACCGGGGAGCTGTTTTTT.

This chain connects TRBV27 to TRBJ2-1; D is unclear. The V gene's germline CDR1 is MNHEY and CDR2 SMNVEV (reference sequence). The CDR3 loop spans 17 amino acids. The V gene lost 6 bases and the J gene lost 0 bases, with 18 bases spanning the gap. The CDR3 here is CASSARGRSGSYNEQFF. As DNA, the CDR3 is TGTGCCAGCAGCGCCCGTGGGCGAAGTGGCTCCTACAATGAGCAGTTCTTC.

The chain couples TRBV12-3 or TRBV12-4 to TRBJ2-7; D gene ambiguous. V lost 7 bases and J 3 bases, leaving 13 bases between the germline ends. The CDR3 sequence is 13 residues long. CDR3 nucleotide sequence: TGTGCCAGCACCCGGGCGCAGGACTACGAGCAGTACTTC. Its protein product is CASTRAQDYEQYF.

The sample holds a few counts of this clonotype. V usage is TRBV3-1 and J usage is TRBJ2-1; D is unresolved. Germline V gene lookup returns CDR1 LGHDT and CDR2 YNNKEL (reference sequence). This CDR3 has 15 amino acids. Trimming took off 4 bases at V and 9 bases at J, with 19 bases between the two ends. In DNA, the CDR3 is TGTGCCAGCAGCCCTGCCGTGCCGACCAAGAGTGAGCAGTTCTTC. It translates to CASSPAVPTKSEQFF.

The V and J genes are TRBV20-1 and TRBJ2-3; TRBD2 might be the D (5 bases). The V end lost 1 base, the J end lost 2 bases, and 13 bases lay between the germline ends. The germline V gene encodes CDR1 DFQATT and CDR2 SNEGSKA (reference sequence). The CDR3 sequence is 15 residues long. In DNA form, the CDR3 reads TGCAGTGCTAGAGGCAACACTAGTATCACAGATACGCAGTATTTT. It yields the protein CSARGNTSITDTQYF.

The CDR3 DNA reads TGTGCCTGGGCGGGGGGAAAGACCCAGTACTTC. Encoded protein: CAWAGGKTQYF. This sequence joins TRBV30 and TRBJ2-5; 8 bases line up with TRBD2. Germline assignment: CDR1 GTSNPN and CDR2 SVGIG (reference sequence). V lost 5 bases, J lost 6 bases, and 2 bases stayed unmatched. The CDR3 sequence is 11 residues long.

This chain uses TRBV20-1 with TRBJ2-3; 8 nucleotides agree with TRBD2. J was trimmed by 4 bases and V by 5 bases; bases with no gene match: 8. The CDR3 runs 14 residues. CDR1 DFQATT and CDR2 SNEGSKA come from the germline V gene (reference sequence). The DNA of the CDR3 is TGCAGTGCTCTCCAGCGGGAGAGGCCAGATACGCAGTATTTT. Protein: CSALQRERPDTQYF.

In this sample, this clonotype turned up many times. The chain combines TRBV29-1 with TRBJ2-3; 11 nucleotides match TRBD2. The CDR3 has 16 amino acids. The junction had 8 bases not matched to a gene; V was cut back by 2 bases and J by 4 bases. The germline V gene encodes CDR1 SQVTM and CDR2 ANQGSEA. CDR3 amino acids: CSVEYLAGGRADTQYF. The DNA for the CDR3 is TGCAGCGTTGAATATCTAGCGGGAGGACGGGCAGATACGCAGTATTTT.

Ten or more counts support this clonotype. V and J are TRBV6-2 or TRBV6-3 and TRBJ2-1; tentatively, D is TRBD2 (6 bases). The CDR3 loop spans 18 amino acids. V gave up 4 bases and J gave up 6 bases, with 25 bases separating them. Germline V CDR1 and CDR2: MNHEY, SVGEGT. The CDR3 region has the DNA TGTGCCAGCAGTTTTCTGATACTCTCGGGACTGGGCAGCAATGAGCAGTTCTTC. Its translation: CASSFLILSGLGSNEQFF.

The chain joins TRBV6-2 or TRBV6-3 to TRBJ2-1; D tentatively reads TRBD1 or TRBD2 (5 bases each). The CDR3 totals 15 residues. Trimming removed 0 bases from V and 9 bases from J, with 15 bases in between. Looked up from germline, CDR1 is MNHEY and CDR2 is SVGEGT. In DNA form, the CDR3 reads TGTGCCAGCAGTTACTCGAATACGGGGACCGGTGAGCAGTTCTTC. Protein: CASSYSNTGTGEQFF.

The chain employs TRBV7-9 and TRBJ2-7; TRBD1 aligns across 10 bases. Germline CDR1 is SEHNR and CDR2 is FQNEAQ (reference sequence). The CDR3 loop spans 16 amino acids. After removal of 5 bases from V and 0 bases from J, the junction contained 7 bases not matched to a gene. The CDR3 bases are TGTGCCAGCAGCGCACATGGGACAGGGGCCTCCTACGAGCAGTACTTC. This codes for CASSAHGTGASYEQYF.

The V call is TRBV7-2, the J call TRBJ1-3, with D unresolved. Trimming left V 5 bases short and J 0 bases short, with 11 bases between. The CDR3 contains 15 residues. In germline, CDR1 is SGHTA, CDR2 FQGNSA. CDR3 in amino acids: CASSTSVASGNTIYF. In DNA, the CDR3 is TGTGCCAGCAGCACCTCCGTCGCCTCTGGAAACACCATATATTTT.

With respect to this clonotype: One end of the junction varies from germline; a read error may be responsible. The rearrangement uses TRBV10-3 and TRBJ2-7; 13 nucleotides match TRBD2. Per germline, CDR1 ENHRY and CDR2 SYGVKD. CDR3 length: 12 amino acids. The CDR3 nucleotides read TGTGCCACTGGCTCCGGGACTAGCGGGGACACTTTC. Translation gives CATGSGTSGDTF.

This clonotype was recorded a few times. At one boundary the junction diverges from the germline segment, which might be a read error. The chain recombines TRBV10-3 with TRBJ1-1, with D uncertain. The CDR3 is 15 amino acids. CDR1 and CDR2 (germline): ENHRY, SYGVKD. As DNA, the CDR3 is TGTGCCTTCAGAAAATCCGGGGAGGGAATCACTGAAGCTTTCTTT. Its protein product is CAFRKSGEGITEAFF.

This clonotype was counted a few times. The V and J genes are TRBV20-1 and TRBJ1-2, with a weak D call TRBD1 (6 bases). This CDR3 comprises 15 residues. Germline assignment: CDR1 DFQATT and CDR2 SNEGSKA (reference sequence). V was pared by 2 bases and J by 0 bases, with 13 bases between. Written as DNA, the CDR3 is TGCAGTGCTAGACCCGACAGGAACCCTAACTATGGCTACACCTTC. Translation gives CSARPDRNPNYGYTF.

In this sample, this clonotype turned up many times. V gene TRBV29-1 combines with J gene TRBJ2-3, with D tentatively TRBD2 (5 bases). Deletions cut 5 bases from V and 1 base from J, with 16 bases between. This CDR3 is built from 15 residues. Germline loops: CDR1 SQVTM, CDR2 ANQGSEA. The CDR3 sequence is CSVLGILPRTDTQYF. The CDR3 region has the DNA TGCAGCGTTCTCGGGATCCTACCCCGCACAGATACGCAGTATTTT.

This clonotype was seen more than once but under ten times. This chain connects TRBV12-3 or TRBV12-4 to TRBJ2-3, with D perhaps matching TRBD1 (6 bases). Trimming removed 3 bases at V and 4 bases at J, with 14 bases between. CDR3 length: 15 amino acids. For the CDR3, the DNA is TGTGCCAGCAGTTTGTTCCAGGGGAAGGCAGATACGCAGTATTTT. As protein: CASSLFQGKADTQYF.

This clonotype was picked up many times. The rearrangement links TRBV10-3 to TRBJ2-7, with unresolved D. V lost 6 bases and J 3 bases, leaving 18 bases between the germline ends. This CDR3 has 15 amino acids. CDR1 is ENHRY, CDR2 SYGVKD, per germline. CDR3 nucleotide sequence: TGTGCCATCAGATCAAACCGAACGGGCTTCTACGAGCAGTACTTC. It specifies CAIRSNRTGFYEQYF.

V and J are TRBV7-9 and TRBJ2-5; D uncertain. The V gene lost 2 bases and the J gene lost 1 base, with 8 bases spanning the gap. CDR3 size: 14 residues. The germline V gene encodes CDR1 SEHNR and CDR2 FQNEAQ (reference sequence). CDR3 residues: CASSLFSSQETQYF. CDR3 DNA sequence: TGTGCCAGCAGCTTATTTAGTTCCCAAGAGACCCAGTACTTC.

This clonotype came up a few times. The CDR3 DNA is TGCAGTGCTAGAGATCGAAGCGGGAACTCCTACGAGCAGTACTTC. It yields the protein CSARDRSGNSYEQYF. This chain links TRBV20-1 with TRBJ2-7; 7 positions agree with TRBD2. The J segment lost 0 bases and the V segment lost 0 bases, leaving 5 bases of the junction unmatched. Germline loops: CDR1 DFQATT, CDR2 SNEGSKA (reference sequence). The CDR3 contains 15 residues.